The present entry profiles one T cell receptor beta chain with its context. Its antigen is as yet unknown. This sample is part of a study of T cell repertoires in cytomegalovirus infection. Study-level background: Public TCR beta signatures were indicative of both CMV infection and a matching HLA type. Study-wide points: Totalled public TCR beta family frequency picked out people who carried CMV plus the relevant HLA. The ex vivo response showed dominance by HLA-C-restricted CMV-specific TCR beta clonotypes.

CDR1 and CDR2 from the germline V gene are DFQATT and SNEGSKA (reference sequence). V was trimmed by 0 bases and J by 9 bases, leaving 15 bases between them. This CDR3 is 15 amino acids long. TCRdb called the reads again in MiXCR, with one record for every CDR3 protein. The data contain 300,000 or so distinct CDR3 sequences, around 10% of them singletons. The sequence came from a human donor in good health (CMV status not recorded). Some clones in this sample may be carry-over from other donors' samples. V and J are TRBV20-1 and TRBJ1-6, with TRBD1 as a possible D gene (6 bases). The source material was PBMCs. Here the CDR3 DNA reads TGCAGTGCTAGAGAGTACCTAGGGGGTGGTTCACCCCTCCACTTT. Translating gives CSAREYLGGGSPLHF.